A single T cell receptor beta chain is shown here with its context. Its target is not known. Trimming removed 6 bases from V and 2 bases from J, with 17 bases in between. The CDR3 totals 15 residues. In germline, CDR1 is MNHEY, CDR2 SVGAGI. The data were obtained in a study of cytomegalovirus exposure and HLA in healthy donors. Broader study findings: Researchers reported in a later analysis that common viral pathogens appeared linked to several top clusters.

13 Jbeta primers and 60 Vbeta primers were used for the PCR. Only in-frame clones appear in the TCRdb table, and some are missing; sequencing was by immunoSEQ multiplex PCR. The sample lists tens of thousands of clones, approximately 60% seen once, with under 6% in the top ten. This chain links TRBV6-5 with TRBJ2-7; TRBD1 might be the D (6 bases). Source material: PBMCs. This receptor was taken from a boy aged 10-17 years in good health and CMV-seropositive. CDR3 nucleotide sequence: TGTGCCAGCAGCCTAAGGTCAGGGGCCACCTACGAGCAGTACTTC. It specifies CASSLRSGATYEQYF.